This TCR beta chain stems from a study of blood T cell repertoires in COVID-19. Sequenced by immunoSEQ multiplex PCR; TCRdb stores in-frame clones only, minus some. The sample lists around 19,000 clones; over 75% were seen once. Per germline, CDR1 LGHNA and CDR2 YNFKEQ. This CDR3 comprises 16 residues. Trimming pared 4 bases from V and 0 bases from J, leaving 16 bases between. The chain is built from TRBV4-2 and TRBJ2-7, with D possibly being TRBD1 (5 bases). The material sequenced was peripheral blood. The receptor was derived from a man aged 40-49 years with active or convalescent COVID-19. The CDR3, as DNA: TGTGCCAGCAGCCGACACTTTGGGGCAGTCTCCTACGAGCAGTACTTC. Translated, it gives CASSRHFGAVSYEQYF.